Listed below are T cell receptor beta chains from one sample, sequenced in a study of shared clonotypes between healthy human individuals. Measured with immunoSEQ multiplex PCR; TCRdb has only the in-frame clones, and not every one. The table includes approximately 2.4 million clones, roughly 95% detected once. Sequencing used naive CD4+ T cells sorted from blood. The origin of the receptors is a young man in good health. The CDR3 runs from the conserved cysteine through the conserved F or W. Each record gives: clone size, J gene, V gene, D gene, CDR3 DNA, CDR3 protein. D genes are given only for firm matches. The size of a clone is reported for some rows only, either as once, few or many, or as a class for expanded clones.

>NA|TRBJ2-5|TRBV7-2|NA
TGTGCCAGCAGCTTAGCGTCTTTCAGGGCAGAGACCCAGTACTTC
CASSLASFRAETQYF
>NA|TRBJ2-1|TRBV9|TRBD2
TGTGCCAGCAGCGTAGACCCGGGACTAGCGGGAGGGAGCATGTACAATGAGCAGTTCTTC
CASSVDPGLAGGSMYNEQFF
>NA|TRBJ2-2|TRBV2|NA
TGTGCCAGCAGCGGGACTTTTAACACCGGGGAGCTGTTTTTT
CASSGTFNTGELFF
>NA|TRBJ2-2|TRBV27|NA
TGTGCCAGCAGTTTGCTTACTAACACCGGGGAGCTGTTTTTT
CASSLLTNTGELFF
>NA|TRBJ2-1|TRBV7-2|TRBD1
TGTGCCAGCAGCTTAGCGGGGGGACAGGGCAATGAGCAGTTCTTC
CASSLAGGQGNEQFF
>NA|TRBJ2-3|TRBV10-3|NA
TGTGCCATCAGTGAAGGGGACACAGATACGCAGTATTTT
CAISEGDTDTQYF
>once|TRBJ2-2|TRBV10-2|TRBD1
TGCGCCAGCAGATCGGACAGGGCTACCGGGGAGCTGTTTTTT
CASRSDRATGELFF
>NA|TRBJ1-6|TRBV6-7|NA
TGTGCCAGCAGTTACTCGAGGGCGGGTATCGCCTATAATTCACCCCTCCACTTT
CASSYSRAGIAYNSPLHF
>NA|TRBJ2-5|TRBV28|NA
TGTGCCAGCAGCGGAGCTAGCAAGGCGGCTGAGACCCAGTACTTC
CASSGASKAAETQYF
>NA|TRBJ1-6|TRBV6-6|NA
TGTGCCAGCAGTTACGAAGGGACGGATAATTCACCCCTCCACTTT
CASSYEGTDNSPLHF
>NA|TRBJ1-3|TRBV15|TRBD1
TGTGCCACCAGCAGAGCCCGGACAGGGGGAAACACCATATATTTT
CATSRARTGGNTIYF
>NA|TRBJ2-7|TRBV19|NA
TGTGCCAGTGGTCCGGGAAGAGGCCCTTCCGAGCAGTACTTC
CASGPGRGPSEQYF
>NA|TRBJ1-4|TRBV18|NA
TGTGCCAGCTCCCTGGGTTCAACTAATGAAAAACTGTTTTTT
CASSLGSTNEKLFF
>NA|TRBJ2-3|TRBV2|TRBD2
TGTGCCAGCAGTTTTTGGACTAGCGGGCCCGGAGATACGCAGTATTTT
CASSFWTSGPGDTQYF
>NA|TRBJ1-6|TRBV10-3|TRBD1
TGTGCCATCAGTGAAGGGGACAGATATAATTCACCCCTCCACTTT
CAISEGDRYNSPLHF
>NA|TRBJ1-1|TRBV7-2|NA
TGTGCCAGCAGCAGACGGGGCACTGAAGCTTTCTTT
CASSRRGTEAFF
>once|TRBJ2-7|TRBV10-3|TRBD2
TGTGCCATCAGTAGCGGGACTAGCGAGATCTACGAGCAGTACTTC
CAISSGTSEIYEQYF
>NA|TRBJ1-1|TRBV5-1|NA
TGCGCCAGCAGCTTGGAGGTAATGAACACTGAAGCTTTCTTT
CASSLEVMNTEAFF
>NA|TRBJ2-6|TRBV30|NA
TGTGCCTGGGGTATTGGCACGGGAGATTACAGGGGGGCCAACGTCCTGACTTTC
CAWGIGTGDYRGANVLTF
>NA|TRBJ2-1|TRBV5-8|TRBD2
TGTGCCAGCAGTCCCGCGCGGACTAGTTCCGGTGAGCAGTTCTTC
CASSPARTSSGEQFF
>NA|TRBJ2-1|TRBV5-4|NA
TGTGCCAGCAGCTTGGCCCGTGAAGGGATAAATGAGCAGTTCTTC
CASSLAREGINEQFF
>NA|TRBJ2-5|TRBV4-2|TRBD1
TGTGCCAGCAGGAGGGGGCTGGGGGAAGAGACCCAGTACTTC
CASRRGLGEETQYF
>NA|TRBJ1-2|TRBV7-9|NA
TGTGCCAGCAGCTTAGGAGGGCAAGGTGGCTACACCTTC
CASSLGGQGGYTF
>NA|TRBJ1-2|TRBV6-1|NA
TGTGCCAGCAGTCAAGCGACAGGTCCAGCTAACTATGGCTACACCTTC
CASSQATGPANYGYTF
>NA|TRBJ1-5|TRBV7-2|NA
TGTGCCAGCAGCCCCCTCGCGAATCAGCCCCAGCATTTT
CASSPLANQPQHF
>NA|TRBJ2-1|TRBV6-1|TRBD2
TGTGCCAGCAGCTTGACTAGCGGGCCCTACAATGAGCAGTTCTTC
CASSLTSGPYNEQFF
>NA|TRBJ2-7|TRBV11-2|TRBD1
TGTGCCAGCAGCTTTGACAGGGTATCTTACGAGCAGTACTTC
CASSFDRVSYEQYF
>NA|TRBJ2-5|TRBV10-1|TRBD2
TGCGCCAGCAGTGAAGGGGGACTAGCGGAGGGGACCCAGTACTTC
CASSEGGLAEGTQYF
>NA|TRBJ1-1|TRBV5-4|NA
TGTGCCAGCAGCTACAGGTCCCAGAACACTGAAGCTTTCTTT
CASSYRSQNTEAFF
>NA|TRBJ2-2|TRBV10-3|NA
TGTGCCATCAGTGACGGGGTTGGCACCGGGGAGCTGTTTTTT
CAISDGVGTGELFF
>NA|TRBJ1-2|TRBV9|NA
TGTGCCAGCAGCGTAGATGGCAGAGCCTATGGCTACACCTTC
CASSVDGRAYGYTF
>NA|TRBJ2-5|TRBV5-1|TRBD1
TGCGCCAGCAGCTTCGGACAGGGGGCTGAGACCCAGTACTTC
CASSFGQGAETQYF
>once|TRBJ1-2|TRBV9|NA
TGTGCCAGCAGCGCCCAGGACTATGGCTACACCTTC
CASSAQDYGYTF
>NA|TRBJ1-4|TRBV30|NA
TGTGCCTGGAGTGAGGGTAATGAAAAACTGTTTTTT
CAWSEGNEKLFF
>NA|TRBJ2-7|TRBV6-1|TRBD1
TGTGCCAGCAGTGTGATTCGGGACAGGAGGACCACGGAGCAGTACTTC
CASSVIRDRRTTEQYF
>NA|TRBJ2-3|TRBV6-5|TRBD2
TGTGCCAGCAGGCCTCCGGGACTAGCTGAAGATACGCAGTATTTT
CASRPPGLAEDTQYF
>NA|TRBJ2-5|TRBV29-1|TRBD2
TGCAGCGTGGCCTCTAGCGGGAGTCGACAAGAGACCCAGTACTTC
CSVASSGSRQETQYF
>NA|TRBJ2-7|TRBV19|NA
TGTGCCAGTAGCCCTAATGGACATACATCCTACGAGCAGTACTTC
CASSPNGHTSYEQYF
>NA|TRBJ2-2|TRBV11-2|NA
TGTGCCAGCAGCTTAGTGACAGGGAACACCGGGGAGCTGTTTTTT
CASSLVTGNTGELFF
>NA|TRBJ1-4|TRBV19|NA
TGTGCCAGTAGTTCAAACGGGGCCGATAATGAAAAACTGTTTTTT
CASSSNGADNEKLFF
>NA|TRBJ2-3|TRBV5-4|NA
TGTGCCAGCAGCTCATCCCTACCAGATACGCAGTATTTT
CASSSSLPDTQYF
>NA|TRBJ1-1|TRBV6-5|TRBD1
TGTGCCAGCAGTTACTCGGGGACAGGGGAGGAAGCTTTCTTT
CASSYSGTGEEAFF
>NA|TRBJ1-4|TRBV19|NA
TGTGCCAGTAGTATAGGAGGTAAAGCAACTAATGAAAAACTGTTTTTT
CASSIGGKATNEKLFF
>NA|TRBJ2-5|TRBV5-8|TRBD1
TGTGCCAGCAGCTTGGGGGACAGGACCCAAGAGACCCAGTACTTC
CASSLGDRTQETQYF
>NA|TRBJ2-3|TRBV2|NA
TGTGCCAGCAGGTCCGGGGGCACAGATACGCAGTATTTT
CASRSGGTDTQYF
>NA|TRBJ2-5|TRBV7-2|NA
TGTGCCAGCACCAAATCGGGACTCCGAGAGACCCAGTACTTC
CASTKSGLRETQYF
>NA|TRBJ2-7|TRBV23-1|TRBD1
TGCACCAGGGGGGAGCAGTACTTC
CTRGEQYF